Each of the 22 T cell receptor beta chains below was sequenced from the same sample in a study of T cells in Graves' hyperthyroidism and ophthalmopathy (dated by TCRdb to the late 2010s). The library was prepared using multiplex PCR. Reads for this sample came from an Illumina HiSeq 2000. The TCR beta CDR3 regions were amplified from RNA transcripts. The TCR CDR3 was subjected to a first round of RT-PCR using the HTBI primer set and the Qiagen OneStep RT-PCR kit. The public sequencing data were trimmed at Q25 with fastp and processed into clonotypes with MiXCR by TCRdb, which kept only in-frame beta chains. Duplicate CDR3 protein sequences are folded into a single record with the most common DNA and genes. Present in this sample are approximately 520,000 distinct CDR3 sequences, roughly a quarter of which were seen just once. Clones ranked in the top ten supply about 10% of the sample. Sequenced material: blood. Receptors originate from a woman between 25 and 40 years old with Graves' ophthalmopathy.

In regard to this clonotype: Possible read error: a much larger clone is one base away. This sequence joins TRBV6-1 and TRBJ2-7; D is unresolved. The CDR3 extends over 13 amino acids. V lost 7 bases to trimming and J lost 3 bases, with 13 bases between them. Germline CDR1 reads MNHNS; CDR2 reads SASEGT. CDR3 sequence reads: CASTPEGIYEQYF. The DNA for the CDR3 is TGTGCCAGCACCCCCGAAGGGATCTACGAGCAGTACTTC.

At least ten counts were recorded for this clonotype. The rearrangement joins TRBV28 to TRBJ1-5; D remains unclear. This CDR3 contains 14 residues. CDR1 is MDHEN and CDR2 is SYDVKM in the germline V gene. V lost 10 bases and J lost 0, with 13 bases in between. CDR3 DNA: TGTGCCATCATTCCCCGGTATAGCAATCAGCCCCAGCATTTT. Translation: CAIIPRYSNQPQHF.

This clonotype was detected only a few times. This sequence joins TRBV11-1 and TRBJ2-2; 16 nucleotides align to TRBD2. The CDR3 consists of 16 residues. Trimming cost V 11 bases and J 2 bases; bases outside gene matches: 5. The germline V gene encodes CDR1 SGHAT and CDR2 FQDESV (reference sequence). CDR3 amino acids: CAYGTSGRVNTGELFF. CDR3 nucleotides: TGTGCCTACGGGACTAGCGGGAGGGTCAACACCGGGGAGCTGTTTTTT.

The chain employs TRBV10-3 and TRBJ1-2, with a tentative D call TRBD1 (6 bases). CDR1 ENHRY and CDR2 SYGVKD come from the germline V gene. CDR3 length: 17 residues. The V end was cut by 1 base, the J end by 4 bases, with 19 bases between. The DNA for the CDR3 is TGTGCCATCAGTGAGTGGGGGGCAGGTTCACCCGGCTATGGCTACACCTTC. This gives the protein CAISEWGAGSPGYGYTF.

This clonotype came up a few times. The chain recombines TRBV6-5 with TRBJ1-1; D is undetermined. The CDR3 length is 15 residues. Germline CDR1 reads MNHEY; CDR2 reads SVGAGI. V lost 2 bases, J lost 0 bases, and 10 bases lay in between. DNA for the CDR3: TGTGCCAGCAGTTACGCGTCAGCCGTGAACACTGAAGCTTTCTTT. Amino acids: CASSYASAVNTEAFF.

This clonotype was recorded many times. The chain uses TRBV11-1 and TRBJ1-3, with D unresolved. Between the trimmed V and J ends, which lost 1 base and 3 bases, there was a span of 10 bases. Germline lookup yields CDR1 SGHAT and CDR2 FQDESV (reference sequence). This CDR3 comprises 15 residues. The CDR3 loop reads CASSLDPGDGNTIYF. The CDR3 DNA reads TGTGCCAGCAGCTTAGACCCAGGAGATGGAAACACCATATATTTT.

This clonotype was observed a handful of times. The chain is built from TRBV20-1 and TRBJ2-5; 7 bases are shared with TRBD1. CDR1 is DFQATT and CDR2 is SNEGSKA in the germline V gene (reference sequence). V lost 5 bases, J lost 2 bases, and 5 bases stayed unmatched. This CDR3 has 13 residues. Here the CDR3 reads CSAVGQTQETQYF. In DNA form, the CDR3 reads TGCAGTGCTGTGGGACAGACACAAGAGACCCAGTACTTC.

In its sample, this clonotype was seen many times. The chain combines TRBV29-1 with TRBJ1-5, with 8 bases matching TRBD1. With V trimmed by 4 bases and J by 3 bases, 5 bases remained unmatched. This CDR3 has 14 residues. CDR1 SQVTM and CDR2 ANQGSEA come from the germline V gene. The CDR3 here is CSVVTGGINQPQHF. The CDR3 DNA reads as TGCAGCGTTGTTACAGGGGGAATCAATCAGCCCCAGCATTTT. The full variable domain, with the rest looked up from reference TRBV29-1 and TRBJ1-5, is SAVISQKPSRDICQRGTSLTIQCQVDSQVTMMFWYRQQPGQSLTLIATANQGSEATYESGFVIDKFPISRPNLTFSTLTVSNMSPEDSSIYLCSVVTGGINQPQHFGDGTRLSIL.

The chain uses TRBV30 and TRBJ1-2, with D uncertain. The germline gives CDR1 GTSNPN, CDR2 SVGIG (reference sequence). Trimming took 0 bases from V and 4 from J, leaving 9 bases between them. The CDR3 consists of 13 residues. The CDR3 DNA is TGTGCCTGGAGTGTATTGGGCGGCTATGGCTACACCTTC. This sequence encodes CAWSVLGGYGYTF.

This CDR3 is CASSFLPFRGGGYEQYF. In DNA form, the CDR3 reads TGTGCCAGCAGTTTTTTGCCTTTCCGGGGCGGGGGCTACGAGCAGTACTTC. The chain is built from TRBV6-2 or TRBV6-3 and TRBJ2-7, with TRBD2 matching 7 bases. V was clipped by 4 bases and J by 3 bases; unmatched bases: 15. The CDR3 is 17 residues long. Germline values: CDR1 MNHEY, CDR2 SVGEGT.

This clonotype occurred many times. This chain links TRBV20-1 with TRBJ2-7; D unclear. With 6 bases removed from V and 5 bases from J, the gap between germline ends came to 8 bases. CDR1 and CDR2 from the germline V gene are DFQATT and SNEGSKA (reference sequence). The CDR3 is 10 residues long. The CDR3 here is CSAPFHEQYF. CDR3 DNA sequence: TGCAGTGCCCCTTTCCACGAGCAGTACTTC.

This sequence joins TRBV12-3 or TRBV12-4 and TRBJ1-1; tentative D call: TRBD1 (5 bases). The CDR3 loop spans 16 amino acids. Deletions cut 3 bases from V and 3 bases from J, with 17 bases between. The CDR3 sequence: CASSFQVARAYTEAFF. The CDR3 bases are TGTGCCAGCAGTTTTCAGGTGGCCAGGGCTTACACTGAAGCTTTCTTT.

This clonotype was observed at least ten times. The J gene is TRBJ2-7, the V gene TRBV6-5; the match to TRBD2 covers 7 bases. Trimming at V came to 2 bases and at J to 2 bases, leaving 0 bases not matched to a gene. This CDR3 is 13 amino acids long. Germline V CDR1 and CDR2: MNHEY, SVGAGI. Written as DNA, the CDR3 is TGTGCCAGCAGTTACAGCGGGACCTACGAGCAGTACTTC. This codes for CASSYSGTYEQYF.

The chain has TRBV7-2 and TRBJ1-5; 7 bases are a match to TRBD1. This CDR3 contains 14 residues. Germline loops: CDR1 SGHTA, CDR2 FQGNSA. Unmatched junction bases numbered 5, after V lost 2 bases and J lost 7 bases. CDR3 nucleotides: TGTGCCAGCAGCTTATCAGGGGGGAGGCAGCCCCAGCATTTT. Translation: CASSLSGGRQPQHF. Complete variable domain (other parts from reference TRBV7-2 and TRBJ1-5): GAGVSQSPSNKVTEKGKDVELRCDPISGHTALYWYRQSLGQGLEFLIYFQGNSAPDKSGLPSDRFSAERTGGSVSTLTIQRTQQEDSAVYLCASSLSGGRQPQHFGDGTRLSIL.

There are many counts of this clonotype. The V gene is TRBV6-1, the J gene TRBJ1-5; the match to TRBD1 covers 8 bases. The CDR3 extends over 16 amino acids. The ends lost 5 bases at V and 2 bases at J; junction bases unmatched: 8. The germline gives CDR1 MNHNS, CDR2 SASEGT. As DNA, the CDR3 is TGTGCCAGCAGTCCTGGACAGGGAGGTGGCAATCAGCCCCAGCATTTT. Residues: CASSPGQGGGNQPQHF.

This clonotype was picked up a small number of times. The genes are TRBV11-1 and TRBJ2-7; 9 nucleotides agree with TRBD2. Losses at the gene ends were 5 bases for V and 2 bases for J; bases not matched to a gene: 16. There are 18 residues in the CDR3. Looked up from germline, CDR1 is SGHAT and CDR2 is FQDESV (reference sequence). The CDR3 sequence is CASSMRGGLLLPTYEQYF. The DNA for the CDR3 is TGTGCCAGCAGCATGCGGGGGGGTCTCCTCTTACCCACCTACGAGCAGTACTTC. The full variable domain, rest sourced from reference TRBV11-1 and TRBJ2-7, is EAEVAQSPRYKITEKSQAVAFWCDPISGHATLYWYRQILGQGPELLVQFQDESVVDDSQLPKDRFSAERLKGVDSTLKIQPAELGDSAMYLCASSMRGGLLLPTYEQYFGPGTRLTVT.

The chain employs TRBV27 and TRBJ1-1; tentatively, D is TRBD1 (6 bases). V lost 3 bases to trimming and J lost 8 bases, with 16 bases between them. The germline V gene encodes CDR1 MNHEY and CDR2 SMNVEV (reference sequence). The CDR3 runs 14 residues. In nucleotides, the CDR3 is TGTGCCAGCAGTTTCCGAGGACAGTCTTACGAAGCTTTCTTT. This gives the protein CASSFRGQSYEAFF.

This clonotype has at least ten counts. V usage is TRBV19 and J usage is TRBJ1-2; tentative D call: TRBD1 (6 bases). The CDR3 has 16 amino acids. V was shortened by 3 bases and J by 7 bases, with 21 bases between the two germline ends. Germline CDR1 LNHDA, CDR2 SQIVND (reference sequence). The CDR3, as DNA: TGTGCCAGTAGTATTCATACCCTCGGACAGCGGAGTGGCTACACCTTC. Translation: CASSIHTLGQRSGYTF.

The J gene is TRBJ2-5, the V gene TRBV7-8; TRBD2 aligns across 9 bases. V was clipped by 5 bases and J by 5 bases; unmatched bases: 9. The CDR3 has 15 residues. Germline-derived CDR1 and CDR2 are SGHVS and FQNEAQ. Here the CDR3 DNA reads TGTGCCAGCAGCAAAAATAGCGGGAGTTTTGAGACCCAGTACTTC. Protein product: CASSKNSGSFETQYF.

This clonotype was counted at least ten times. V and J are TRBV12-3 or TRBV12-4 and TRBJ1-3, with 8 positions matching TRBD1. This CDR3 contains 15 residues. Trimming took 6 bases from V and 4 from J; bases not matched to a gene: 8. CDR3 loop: CASRWGQVGGNTIYF. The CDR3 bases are TGTGCCAGCAGATGGGGACAGGTTGGCGGAAACACCATATATTTT.

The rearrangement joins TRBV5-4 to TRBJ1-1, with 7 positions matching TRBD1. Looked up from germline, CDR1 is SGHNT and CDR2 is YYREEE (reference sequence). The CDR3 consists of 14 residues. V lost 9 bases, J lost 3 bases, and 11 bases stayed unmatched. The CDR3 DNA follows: TGTGCCACCACAACAGGGGCGGGGGACACTGAAGCTTTCTTT. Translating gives CATTTGAGDTEAFF.

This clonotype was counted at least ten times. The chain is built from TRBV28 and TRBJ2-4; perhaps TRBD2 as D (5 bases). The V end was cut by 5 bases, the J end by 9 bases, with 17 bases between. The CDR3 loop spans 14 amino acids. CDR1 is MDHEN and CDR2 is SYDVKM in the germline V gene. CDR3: CASSTTRMVGIQYF. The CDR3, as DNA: TGTGCCAGCAGTACAACTAGGATGGTAGGCATTCAGTACTTC. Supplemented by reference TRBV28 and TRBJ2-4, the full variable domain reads DVKVTQSSRYLVKRTGEKVFLECVQDMDHENMFWYRQDPGLGLRLIYFSYDVKMKEKGDIPEGYSVSREKKERFSLILESASTNQTSMYLCASSTTRMVGIQYFGAGTRLSVL.